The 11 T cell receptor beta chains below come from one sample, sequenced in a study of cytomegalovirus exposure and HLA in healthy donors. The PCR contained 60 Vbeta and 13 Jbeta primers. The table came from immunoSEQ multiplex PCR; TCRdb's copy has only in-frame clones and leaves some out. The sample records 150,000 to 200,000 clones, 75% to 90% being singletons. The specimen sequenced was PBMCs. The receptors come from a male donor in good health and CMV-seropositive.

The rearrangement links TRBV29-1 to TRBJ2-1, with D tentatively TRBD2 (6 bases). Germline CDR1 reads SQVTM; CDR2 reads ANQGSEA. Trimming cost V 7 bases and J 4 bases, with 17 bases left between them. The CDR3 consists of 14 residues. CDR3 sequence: CSAVQGGRYNEQFF. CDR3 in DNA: TGCAGCGCCGTTCAAGGAGGGAGGTACAATGAGCAGTTCTTC.

CDR3 bases: TGTGCCAGCAGTTTTCAGACTAGCGGGGTTATCTACGAGCAGTACTTC. This encodes CASSFQTSGVIYEQYF. The rearrangement links TRBV28 to TRBJ2-7, with 11 bases aligning to TRBD2. The V and J ends lost 3 bases and 3 bases, in that order; junction bases with no gene match: 7. Germline CDR1 reads MDHEN; CDR2 reads SYDVKM. The length of the CDR3 is 16 residues.

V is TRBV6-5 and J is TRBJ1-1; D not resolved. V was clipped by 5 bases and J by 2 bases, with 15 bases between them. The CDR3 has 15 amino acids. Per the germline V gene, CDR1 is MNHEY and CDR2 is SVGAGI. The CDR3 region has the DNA TGTGCCAGCAGTACCCGGAGGGCCCTAAACACTGAAGCTTTCTTT. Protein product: CASSTRRALNTEAFF.

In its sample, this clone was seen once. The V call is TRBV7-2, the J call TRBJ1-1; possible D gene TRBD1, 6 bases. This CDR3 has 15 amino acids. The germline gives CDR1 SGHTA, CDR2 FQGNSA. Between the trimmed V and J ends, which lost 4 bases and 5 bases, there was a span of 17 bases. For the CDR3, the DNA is TGTGCCAGCAGCTCAGAAGGGGGATTAGGAACTGAAGCTTTCTTT. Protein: CASSSEGGLGTEAFF.

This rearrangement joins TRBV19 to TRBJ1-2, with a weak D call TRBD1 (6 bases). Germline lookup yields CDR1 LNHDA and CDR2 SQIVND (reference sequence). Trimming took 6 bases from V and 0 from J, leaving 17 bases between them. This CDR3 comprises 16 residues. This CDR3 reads CASRGHRGTTNYGYTF. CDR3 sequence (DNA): TGTGCCAGTAGGGGACACCGGGGAACAACTAACTATGGCTACACCTTC.

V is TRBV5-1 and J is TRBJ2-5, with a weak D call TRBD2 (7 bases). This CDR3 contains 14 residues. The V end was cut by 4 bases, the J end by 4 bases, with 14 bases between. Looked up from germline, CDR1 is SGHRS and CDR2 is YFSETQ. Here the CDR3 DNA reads TGCGCCAGCAGCGGCGGGGGCGGAGGAGAGACCCAGTACTTC. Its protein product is CASSGGGGGETQYF. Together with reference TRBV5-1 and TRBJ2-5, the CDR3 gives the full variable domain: KAGVTQTPRYLIKTRGQQVTLSCSPISGHRSVSWYQQTPGQGLQFLFEYFSETQRNKGNFPGRFSGRQFSNSRSEMNVSTLELGDSALYLCASSGGGGGETQYFGPGTRLLVL.

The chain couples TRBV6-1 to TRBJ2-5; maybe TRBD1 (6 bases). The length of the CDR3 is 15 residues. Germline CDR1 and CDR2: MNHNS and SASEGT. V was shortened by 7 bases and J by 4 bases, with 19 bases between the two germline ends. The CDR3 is CASKQGLGVAETQYF. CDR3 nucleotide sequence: TGTGCCAGCAAACAGGGTCTGGGTGTAGCAGAGACCCAGTACTTC.

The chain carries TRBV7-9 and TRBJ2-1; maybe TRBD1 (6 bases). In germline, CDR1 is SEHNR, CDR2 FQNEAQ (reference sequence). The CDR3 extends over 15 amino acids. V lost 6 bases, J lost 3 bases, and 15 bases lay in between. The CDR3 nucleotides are TGTGCCAGCAGGGTCGGACAGACTATCTACAATGAGCAGTTCTTC. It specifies CASRVGQTIYNEQFF.

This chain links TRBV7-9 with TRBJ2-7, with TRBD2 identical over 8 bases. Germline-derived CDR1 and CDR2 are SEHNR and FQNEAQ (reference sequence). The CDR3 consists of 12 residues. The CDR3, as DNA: TGTTCCACGAGCGGGAGCTCCTACGAGCAGTACTTC. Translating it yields CSTSGSSYEQYF.

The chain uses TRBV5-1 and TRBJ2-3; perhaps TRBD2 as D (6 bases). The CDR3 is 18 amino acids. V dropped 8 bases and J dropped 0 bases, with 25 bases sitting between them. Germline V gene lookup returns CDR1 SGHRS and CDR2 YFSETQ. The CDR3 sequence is CARFSRDWRKSSTDTQYF. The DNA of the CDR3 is TGCGCCAGATTTTCGCGGGACTGGAGAAAATCTAGCACAGATACGCAGTATTTT.

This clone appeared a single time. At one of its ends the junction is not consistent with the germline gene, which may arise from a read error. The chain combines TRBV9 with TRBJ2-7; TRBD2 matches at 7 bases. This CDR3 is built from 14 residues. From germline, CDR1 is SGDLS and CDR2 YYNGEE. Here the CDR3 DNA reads TGTGCCGGCAGCGTAGGGGTAGCGGGCGGCGAGCAGTACTTC. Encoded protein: CAGSVGVAGGEQYF.